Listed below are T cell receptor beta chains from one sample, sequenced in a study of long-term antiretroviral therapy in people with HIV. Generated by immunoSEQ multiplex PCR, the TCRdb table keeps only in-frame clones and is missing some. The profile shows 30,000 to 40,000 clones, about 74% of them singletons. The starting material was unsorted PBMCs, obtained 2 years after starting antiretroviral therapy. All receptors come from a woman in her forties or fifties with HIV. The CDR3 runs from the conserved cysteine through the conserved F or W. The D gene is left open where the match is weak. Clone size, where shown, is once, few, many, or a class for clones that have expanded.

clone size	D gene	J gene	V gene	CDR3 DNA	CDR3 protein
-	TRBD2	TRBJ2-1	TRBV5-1	TGCGCCACCAGGTCTAGCGGGGGGGCGTTTAATGAGCAGTTCTTC	CATRSSGGAFNEQFF
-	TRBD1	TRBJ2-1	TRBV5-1	TGCGCCAGCTCCTCCGGGACAGGGAACTACAATGAGCAGTTCTTC	CASSSGTGNYNEQFF
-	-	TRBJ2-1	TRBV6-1	TGTGCCAGCCGCAACAATGAGCAGTTCTTC	CASRNNEQFF
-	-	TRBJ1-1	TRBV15	TGTGCCACCGGTGGAACCCTGGAAAGGGCTTTCTTT	CATGGTLERAFF
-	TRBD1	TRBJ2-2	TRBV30	TGTGCCTGGAGTCAGGGGGCCACCGGGGAGCTGTTTTTT	CAWSQGATGELFF
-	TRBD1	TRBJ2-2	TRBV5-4	TGTGCCAGCAGACGAGAGGACAGGCCCACCGGGGAGCTGTTTTTT	CASRREDRPTGELFF
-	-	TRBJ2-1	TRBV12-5	TGTGCTAGTGGTTTGGCCTCGAGGGGCTCCTACAATGAGCAGTTCTTC	CASGLASRGSYNEQFF
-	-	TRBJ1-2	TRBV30	TGTGCCTGGACCCCACAGGGAAGAAGCTACACCTTC	CAWTPQGRSYTF
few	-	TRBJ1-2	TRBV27	TGTGCCAGCAGTTTATCGGAAACAGATGGCTACACCTTC	CASSLSETDGYTF
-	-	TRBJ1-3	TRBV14	TGTGCCAGCAGCCAAGTAGGGGGGAACACCATATATTTT	CASSQVGGNTIYF
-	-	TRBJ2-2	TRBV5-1	TGCGCCAGCAAGACTCTAACGGGATCGAACACCGGGGAGCTGTTTTTT	CASKTLTGSNTGELFF
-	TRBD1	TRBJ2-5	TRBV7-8	TGTGCCAGCAGCTTAGGTACAGGGGTAGAGACCCAGTACTTC	CASSLGTGVETQYF
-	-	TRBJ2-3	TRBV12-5	TGTGCTAGTGGTGACCGGTCAAGTGCGGGGGCCCACACAGATACGCAGTATTTT	CASGDRSSAGAHTDTQYF
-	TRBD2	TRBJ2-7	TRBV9	TGTGCCAGCAGCGTAGATTCGAGCGGGGGGTTTTCCTACGAGCAGTACTTC	CASSVDSSGGFSYEQYF
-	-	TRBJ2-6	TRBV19	TGTGCCAGCCGCCCCGGGACTGGGGCCAACGTCCTGACTTTC	CASRPGTGANVLTF
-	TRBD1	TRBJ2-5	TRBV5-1	TGCGCCAGCAGCTTGGGAGGGGGCAGGGAGACCCAGTACTTC	CASSLGGGRETQYF
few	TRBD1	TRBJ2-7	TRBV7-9	TGTGCCAGCAGCCCGTGGACAGGGAACTACGAGCAGTACTTC	CASSPWTGNYEQYF
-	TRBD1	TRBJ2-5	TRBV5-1	TGCGCCAGCAGCTTCACAGGGGGCCGAGAGACCCAGTACTTC	CASSFTGGRETQYF
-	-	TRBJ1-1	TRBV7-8	TGTGCCAGCAGCTTAGTCCGGCTAAGGGAGAACACTGAAGCTTTCTTT	CASSLVRLRENTEAFF
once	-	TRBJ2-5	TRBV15	TGTGCCACCAGCAGAGATCCTACAATCCAAGAGACCCAGTACTTC	CATSRDPTIQETQYF
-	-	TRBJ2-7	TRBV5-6	TGTGCCAGCAGCTTCGCAGGGCCCGCCTACGAGCAGTACTTC	CASSFAGPAYEQYF
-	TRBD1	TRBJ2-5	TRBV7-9	TGTGCCAGCATGAAACAGGGGGCGGGGGAGACCCAGTACTTC	CASMKQGAGETQYF